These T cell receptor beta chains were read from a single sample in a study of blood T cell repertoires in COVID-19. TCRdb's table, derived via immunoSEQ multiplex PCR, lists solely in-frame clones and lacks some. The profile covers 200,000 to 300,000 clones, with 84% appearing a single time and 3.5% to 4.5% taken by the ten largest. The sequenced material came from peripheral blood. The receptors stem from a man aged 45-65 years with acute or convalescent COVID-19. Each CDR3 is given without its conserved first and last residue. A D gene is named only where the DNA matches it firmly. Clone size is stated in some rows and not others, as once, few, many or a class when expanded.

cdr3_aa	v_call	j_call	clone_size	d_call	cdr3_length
ASSDPISGLSGYT	TRBV6-4	TRBJ1-2	NA	NA	13
ASSNRGPEQF	TRBV19	TRBJ2-1	NA	TRBD1	10
ASSPGLGQHYGYT	TRBV7-9	TRBJ1-2	NA	TRBD1	13
ASSQVGRNTEAF	TRBV3-1/TRBV3-2	TRBJ1-1	NA	NA	12
ASSSSQGKGGNTIY	TRBV27	TRBJ1-3	NA	NA	14
ASSPDEDYGYT	TRBV7-8	TRBJ1-2	NA	NA	11
ASSWGGGSSGANVLT	TRBV27	TRBJ2-6	once	TRBD2	15
ATATGPGDTQY	TRBV5-1	TRBJ2-3	NA	TRBD1	11
SVLLSQELAGGPNAYEQY	TRBV29-1	TRBJ2-7	NA	TRBD2	18
ASSLSRITASTSGGRETQY	TRBV27	TRBJ2-5	NA	TRBD2	19
ASSSSGRGFETQY	TRBV9	TRBJ2-5	NA	TRBD2	13
ASSQGGGFSGYT	TRBV4-1	TRBJ1-2	NA	NA	12
ATSREGGENSPLH	TRBV15	TRBJ1-6	NA	NA	13
ASLSRSSNQPQH	TRBV19	TRBJ1-5	NA	NA	12
SASRGGRLAEQY	TRBV20-1	TRBJ2-7	NA	TRBD2	12
ASSPLPGTSDNEQF	TRBV5-8	TRBJ2-1	NA	TRBD2	14
ASTPMAAGLIY	TRBV11-2	TRBJ2-3	NA	NA	11
ASSHSGRRYNEQF	TRBV14	TRBJ2-1	NA	TRBD2	13
ASSTTGNTEAF	TRBV2	TRBJ1-1	NA	NA	11
ASSSSRGAGSNGYT	TRBV6-4	TRBJ1-2	NA	NA	14
SVDQGLQDGYT	TRBV29-1	TRBJ1-2	NA	NA	11
ASSPRQGADTQY	TRBV19	TRBJ2-3	NA	TRBD1	12
ALPGQGYNEQF	TRBV7-9	TRBJ2-1	NA	TRBD1	11
ASSRTSGGSRQETQY	TRBV4-1	TRBJ2-5	NA	TRBD2	15
ASSVTGYNEQF	TRBV9	TRBJ2-1	NA	TRBD1	11
AGANSPLH	TRBV14	TRBJ1-6	NA	NA	8
ASSPPIRAGSGYT	TRBV18	TRBJ1-2	NA	NA	13
ATSHVQQGAPGNTIY	TRBV24-1	TRBJ1-3	NA	TRBD1	15
ASSSESSGNTIY	TRBV18	TRBJ1-3	NA	NA	12
ASSLGTAEYQETQY	TRBV5-1	TRBJ2-5	once	NA	14
ASSLRGTGGLWNTDTQY	TRBV27	TRBJ2-3	NA	TRBD1	17
ASSPQTSGNTDTQY	TRBV5-1	TRBJ2-3	once	TRBD2	14
ASSEWTGDEKLF	TRBV6-1	TRBJ1-4	NA	TRBD1	12
ASTNGPGTFEQF	TRBV5-1	TRBJ2-1	NA	NA	12
ASSRDIPGELF	TRBV5-6	TRBJ2-2	NA	NA	11
ASSPYRDGYT	TRBV18	TRBJ1-2	NA	NA	10
ATIPRDRGNSPLH	TRBV6-1	TRBJ1-6	NA	TRBD1	13
ASSFRRLTEQY	TRBV7-2	TRBJ2-7	NA	NA	11
ASSLAGTSTPGTQY	TRBV7-6	TRBJ2-5	NA	NA	14
ASSEFAGNQPQH	TRBV6-1	TRBJ1-5	NA	NA	12
ASSRQRPGNTIY	TRBV19	TRBJ1-3	few	NA	12
ASSESMRDTEAF	TRBV10-2	TRBJ1-1	NA	NA	12
ASSPKTGVGNTIY	TRBV4-2	TRBJ1-3	NA	TRBD1	13
ASSWDREISWY	TRBV5-5	TRBJ2-7	NA	TRBD1	11
ASTATGGNTEAF	TRBV6-5	TRBJ1-1	NA	TRBD1	12
ASSADRVGYT	TRBV12-3/TRBV12-4	TRBJ1-2	NA	TRBD1	10
ASSPGQGAKNIQY	TRBV18	TRBJ2-4	few	NA	13